The present entry profiles one TCR beta chain with its context. The data belong to a study of shared clonotypes between healthy human individuals. Method: immunoSEQ multiplex PCR; TCRdb's copy keeps in-frame clones and lacks some. The profile shows about 490,000 clones, less than 80% of them singletons. Sequenced material: PBMCs. The clonotype was recovered from a woman aged 40-49 years in good health. Some clones in this sample may be carry-over from other donors' samples.

The CDR3 sequence: CASSPEKNYGYTF. The CDR3 bases are TGTGCCAGCTCACCGGAAAAAAACTATGGCTACACCTTC. V is TRBV18 and J is TRBJ1-2; unclear D gene. Germline V lookup: CDR1 KGHSH, CDR2 LQKENI. The CDR3 extends over 13 amino acids. V was cut by 3 bases and J by 2 bases, with 7 bases left in between.